These 16 T cell receptor beta chains originate from one sample sequenced in a study of the immune and genomic landscape of osteosarcoma. The assay was immunoSEQ multiplex PCR, and TCRdb's table has in-frame clones only and misses some. The sample has 850 to 1,100 clones, 60% to 75% seen once. Material for sequencing was tumor tissue from a local recurrence in the femur. The receptor set was obtained from a man in his sixties or seventies with osteosarcoma.

In this sample, this clone is large (0.1 to 1%). The V and J genes are TRBV4-1 and TRBJ2-2; the match to TRBD2 covers 13 bases. Germline V gene data show CDR1 as MGHRA and CDR2 as YSYEKL. Trimming took 4 bases from V and 7 from J; bases not matched to a gene: 9. The CDR3 contains 17 residues. In nucleotides, the CDR3 is TGCGCCAGCAGCCCCCTTACTAGCGGGGGGGTAATCGGGGAGCTGTTTTTT. Its translation is CASSPLTSGGVIGELFF.

This clone occurred once. This chain connects TRBV7-9 to TRBJ2-3; 9 bases are shared with TRBD2. Unmatched junction bases numbered 2, after V lost 1 base and J lost 3 bases. CDR1 is SEHNR, CDR2 FQNEAQ, per germline (reference sequence). The CDR3 loop spans 15 amino acids. The chain's CDR3 is CASSLGGGVTDTQYF. As DNA, the CDR3 is TGTGCCAGCAGCTTAGGCGGGGGGGTAACAGATACGCAGTATTTT.

Sample share makes this clone large (0.1 to 1%). The CDR3 region is CAWSPANTGELFF. The CDR3 DNA is TGTGCCTGGAGTCCCGCTAACACCGGGGAGCTGTTTTTT. The V gene is TRBV30, the J gene TRBJ2-2; D gene uncertain. With 2 bases removed from V and 2 bases from J, the gap between germline ends came to 6 bases. The CDR3 runs 13 residues. Germline values: CDR1 GTSNPN, CDR2 SVGIG (reference sequence).

V and J are TRBV10-2 and TRBJ2-7; no definite D call. Between the trimmed V and J ends, which lost 8 bases and 0 bases, there was a span of 5 bases. The CDR3 runs to 11 residues. Germline V gene lookup returns CDR1 WSHSY and CDR2 SAAADI. CDR3 sequence reads: CASGYSYEQYF. CDR3 nucleotide sequence: TGCGCCAGCGGGTACTCCTACGAGCAGTACTTC.

This clone was seen a few times. J is TRBJ2-3 and V is TRBV5-1, with 7 nucleotides matching TRBD1. Germline V lookup: CDR1 SGHRS, CDR2 YFSETQ. V lost 3 bases, J lost 2 bases, and 6 bases stayed unmatched. The CDR3 runs to 15 residues. The chain's CDR3 is CASSWDSPYTDTQYF. CDR3 sequence (DNA): TGCGCCAGCAGCTGGGACAGCCCCTACACAGATACGCAGTATTTT.

This chain links TRBV7-6 with TRBJ1-1; D ambiguous. V gave up 7 bases and J gave up 6 bases, with 9 bases separating them. Germline CDR1 is SGHVS and CDR2 is FNYEAQ. CDR3 length equals 11 residues. CDR3 sequence: CASKSGAEAFF. The CDR3 DNA is TGTGCCAGCAAATCCGGGGCTGAAGCTTTCTTT.

The chain uses TRBV7-9 and TRBJ2-2; D gene unclear. Between the trimmed V and J ends, which lost 5 bases and 7 bases, there was a span of 11 bases. The CDR3 is 13 residues long. Germline CDR1 is SEHNR and CDR2 is FQNEAQ (reference sequence). The CDR3 sequence is CASSATWGGELFF. The DNA of the CDR3 is TGTGCCAGCAGCGCTACATGGGGCGGGGAGCTGTTTTTT.

This clone occurred once. The chain recombines TRBV7-2 with TRBJ1-6; D ambiguous. The CDR3 is 16 amino acids. The V gene's germline CDR1 is SGHTA and CDR2 FQGNSA. Trimming pared 3 bases from V and 0 bases from J, leaving 9 bases between. DNA of the CDR3: TGTGCCAGCAGCTTGGACTTCAGCTCCTATAATTCACCCCTCCACTTT. This sequence encodes CASSLDFSSYNSPLHF.

In this sample, this clone turned up a few times. One junction end disagrees with the germline gene, perhaps due to a read error. The same CDR3 can be traced to other DNA sequences in this sample. V is TRBV5-6 and J is TRBJ2-7, with 8 bases fitting TRBD1. CDR1 is SGHDT, CDR2 YYEEEE, per germline. The CDR3 is 13 amino acids. The CDR3 loop reads CASSLDRAYEQYF. The CDR3 DNA follows: TGTGCCAGCAGTTTGGACAGGGCCTACGAGCAGTACTTC.

Relative to its sample, this clone is large. The genes are TRBV5-6 and TRBJ2-3; D gene uncertain. There are 13 residues in the CDR3. Germline CDR1 reads SGHDT; CDR2 reads YYEEEE. Between the trimmed V and J ends, which lost 4 bases and 1 base, there was a span of 7 bases. CDR3 protein: CASSQSRTDTQYF. The CDR3 nucleotides are TGTGCCAGCAGCCAATCACGCACAGATACGCAGTATTTT.

In this sample, this clone turned up once. One junction end disagrees with the germline gene, perhaps due to a read error. The V and J genes are TRBV5-1 and TRBJ1-2; D possibly corresponds to TRBD1 (6 bases). The CDR3 runs to 16 residues. The germline CDR1 and CDR2 sequences are SGHRS and YFSETQ. The CDR3 region is CARSAARGWESGGYTF. CDR3 DNA sequence: TGCGCCCGCAGCGCGGCTAGGGGGTGGGAGTCAGGCGGCTACACCTTC. Filled out from reference TRBV5-1 and TRBJ1-2, the complete variable domain reads KAGVTQTPRYLIKTRGQQVTLSCSPISGHRSVSWYQQTPGQGLQFLFEYFSETQRNKGNFPGRFSGRQFSNSRSEMNVSTLELGDSALYLCARSAARGWESGGYTFGSGTRLTVV.

The J gene is TRBJ2-5, the V gene TRBV27; D is possibly TRBD1 or TRBD2 (6 bases each). The CDR3 loop spans 16 amino acids. The germline gives CDR1 MNHEY, CDR2 SMNVEV (reference sequence). V dropped 5 bases and J dropped 2 bases, with 18 bases sitting between them. CDR3 loop: CASSLLGGQGQETQYF. DNA for the CDR3: TGTGCCAGCAGTCTGTTGGGGGGCCAGGGGCAAGAGACCCAGTACTTC.

This rearrangement joins TRBV2 to TRBJ2-7; 8 bases fit TRBD1. The CDR3 runs 17 residues. V lost 7 bases, J lost 2 bases, and 16 bases stayed unmatched. Germline-derived CDR1 and CDR2 are SNHLY and FYNNEI. The CDR3 loop is CASKSDRDDGVPYEQYF. The DNA for the CDR3 is TGTGCCAGCAAATCGGACAGGGATGATGGGGTTCCCTACGAGCAGTACTTC.

The rearrangement uses TRBV27 and TRBJ2-2; 8 bases align to TRBD1. CDR3 length equals 18 residues. Germline V lookup: CDR1 MNHEY, CDR2 SMNVEV (reference sequence). The trim removed 0 bases at V and 5 bases at J, leaving 11 bases unmatched. CDR3 residues: CASSLSPDRAVSTGELFF. The CDR3, as DNA: TGTGCCAGCAGTTTATCCCCGGACAGGGCGGTCTCGACCGGGGAGCTGTTTTTT.

The genes are TRBV9 and TRBJ1-4; D not resolved. This CDR3 region has 17 residues. Germline V lookup: CDR1 SGDLS, CDR2 YYNGEE. Trimming shortened V by 3 bases and J by 0 bases, and 15 bases separated the two germline ends. CDR3: CASSGGLGVATNEKLFF. The DNA for the CDR3 is TGTGCCAGCAGCGGAGGACTGGGAGTTGCAACTAATGAAAAACTGTTTTTT.

The chain is built from TRBV9 and TRBJ2-7, with D tentatively TRBD2 (6 bases). Germline loops: CDR1 SGDLS, CDR2 YYNGEE. This CDR3 has 13 residues. V lost 4 bases and J lost 4, with 12 bases in between. CDR3 protein: CASSSPEGYEQYF. Written as DNA, the CDR3 is TGTGCCAGCAGCTCCCCGGAGGGGTACGAGCAGTACTTC.